This TCR beta chain was identified during a study of regulatory T cells in long-lasting Graves disease. Study-wide results and limits: Persistent Graves' patients had lower TCR diversity than newly diagnosed ones. Persistent patients shared more public clonotypes (about 2,700) than new patients (approximately 970).

There are a few counts of this clonotype. Its specificity is not known. Investigators prepared the TCR beta libraries by applying iRepertoire HTBI primers and Arm-PCR of CDR3 regions. One entry per CDR3 protein results from TCRdb running MiXCR on the multiplex PCR reads. The sample carries a few hundred thousand distinct CDR3 sequences, approximately 12% recorded once. This sample's time point: newly diagnosed GD, antithyroid drugs for less than 3 months. After RNA was extracted from PBMCs, the TCR library was made from it. In germline, CDR1 is SGHTA, CDR2 FQGNSA. The CDR3 consists of 17 residues. Trimming cost V 5 bases and J 6 bases; bases outside gene matches: 12. The same data also went into a second study, on T cells in Graves' hyperthyroidism and ophthalmopathy.

The chain employs TRBV7-2 and TRBJ2-7; 14 nucleotides match TRBD2. This TCR derives from a woman aged 18-29 years with Graves disease. The material was peripheral blood mononuclear cells (PBMCs), obtained at new diagnosis, from a patient treated with antithyroid drugs. The CDR3 DNA is TGTGCCAGCAGCCTCGAGCCAGTAGGACTAGCGGGAGGCGAGCAGTACTTC. Protein product: CASSLEPVGLAGGEQYF.